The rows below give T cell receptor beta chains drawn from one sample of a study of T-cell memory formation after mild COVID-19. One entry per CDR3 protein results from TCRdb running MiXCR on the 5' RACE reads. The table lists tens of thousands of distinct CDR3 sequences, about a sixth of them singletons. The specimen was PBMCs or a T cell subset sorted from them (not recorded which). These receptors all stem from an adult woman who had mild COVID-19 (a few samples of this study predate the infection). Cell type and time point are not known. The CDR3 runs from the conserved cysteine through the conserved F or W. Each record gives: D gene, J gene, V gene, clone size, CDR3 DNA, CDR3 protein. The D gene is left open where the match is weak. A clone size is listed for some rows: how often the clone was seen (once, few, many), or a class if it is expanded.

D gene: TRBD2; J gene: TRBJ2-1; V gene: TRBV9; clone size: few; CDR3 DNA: TGTGCCAGCAGCCTTCGACTAGCGGGGGGTGGTCTCAATGAGCAGTTCTTC; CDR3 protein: CASSLRLAGGGLNEQFF
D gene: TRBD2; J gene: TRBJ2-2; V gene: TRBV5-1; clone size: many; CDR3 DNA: TGCGCCAGCAGGCACTTGGCGGGGGGCCAGAACACCGGGGAGCTGTTTTTT; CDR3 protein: CASRHLAGGQNTGELFF
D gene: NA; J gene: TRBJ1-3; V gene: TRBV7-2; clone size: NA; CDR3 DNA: TGTGCCAGCAGCTTACAGGAAGGCTCTGGAAACACCATATATTTT; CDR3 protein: CASSLQEGSGNTIYF
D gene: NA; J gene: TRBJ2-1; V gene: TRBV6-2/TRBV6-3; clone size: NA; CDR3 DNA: TGTGCCAGCAGTTACTACAATTTCCATGAGCAGTTCTTC; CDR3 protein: CASSYYNFHEQFF
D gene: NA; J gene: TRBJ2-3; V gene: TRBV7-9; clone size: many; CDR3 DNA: TGTGCCAGCAGTCCAACAAGCGCCGGCCGAGATACGCAGTATTTT; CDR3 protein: CASSPTSAGRDTQYF
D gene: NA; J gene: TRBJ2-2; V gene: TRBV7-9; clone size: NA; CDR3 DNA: TGTGCCAGCAGCTTAGTCGGAGCAGCTGGGGAGCTGTTTTTT; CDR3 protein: CASSLVGAAGELFF
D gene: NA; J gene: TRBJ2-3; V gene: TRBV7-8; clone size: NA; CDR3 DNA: TGTGCCAGCAGCTTGGTGGAGGGGGGCACAGATACGCAGTATTTT; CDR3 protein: CASSLVEGGTDTQYF
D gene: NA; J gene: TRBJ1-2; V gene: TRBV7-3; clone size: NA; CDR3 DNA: TGTGCCAGCAGCGAGCCCGGGTCGTATGGCTACACCTTC; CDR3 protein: CASSEPGSYGYTF
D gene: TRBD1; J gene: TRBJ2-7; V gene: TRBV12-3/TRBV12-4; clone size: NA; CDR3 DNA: TGTGCCAGCAGTGCCGGTCGACAGGGGGCTTTCTACGAGCAGTACTTC; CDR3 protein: CASSAGRQGAFYEQYF
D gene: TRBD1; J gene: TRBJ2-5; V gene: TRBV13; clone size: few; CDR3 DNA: TGTGCCAGCAGCTTCCAGACAGGGACATTACAGGAGACCCAGTACTTC; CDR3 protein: CASSFQTGTLQETQYF
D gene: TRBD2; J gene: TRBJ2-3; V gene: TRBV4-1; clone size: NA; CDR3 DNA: TGCGCCAGCAGCCCGACTAGCGGGGGGGCTTCTAGCACAGATACGCAGTATTTT; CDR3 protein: CASSPTSGGASSTDTQYF
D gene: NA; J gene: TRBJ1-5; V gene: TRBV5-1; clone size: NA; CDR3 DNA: TGCGCCAGCAGCCCGTGGGGAATGGATCAGCCCCAGCATTTT; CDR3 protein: CASSPWGMDQPQHF
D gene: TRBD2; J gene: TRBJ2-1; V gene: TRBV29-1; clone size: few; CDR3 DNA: TGCAGCGTGGAGGGGCGACTAGCGGGAGGGCCGGGTTACAATGAGCAGTTCTTC; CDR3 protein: CSVEGRLAGGPGYNEQFF
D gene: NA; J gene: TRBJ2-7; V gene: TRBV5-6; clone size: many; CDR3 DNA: TGTGCCAGCAGCTTGGTCGGGAGCTACGAGCAGTACTTC; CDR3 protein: CASSLVGSYEQYF
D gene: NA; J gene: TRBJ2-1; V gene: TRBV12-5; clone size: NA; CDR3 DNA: TGTGCTAGTGGTTTCGGCCTCAATGAGCAGTTCTTC; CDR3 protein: CASGFGLNEQFF
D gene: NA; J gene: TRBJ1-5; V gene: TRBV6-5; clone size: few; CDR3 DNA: TGTGCCAGCAGGGACAGCTTCAATCAGCCCCAGCATTTT; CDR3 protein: CASRDSFNQPQHF
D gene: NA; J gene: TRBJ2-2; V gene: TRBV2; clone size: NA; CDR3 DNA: TGTGCCAGCAGCAACCACAGGGAGAAGAACACCGGGGAGCTGTTTTTT; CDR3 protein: CASSNHREKNTGELFF
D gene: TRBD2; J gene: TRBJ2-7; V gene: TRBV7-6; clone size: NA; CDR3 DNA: TGTGCCAGCAGCCGTGACGGCACTAGCGGCAACGAGCAGTACTTC; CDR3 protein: CASSRDGTSGNEQYF
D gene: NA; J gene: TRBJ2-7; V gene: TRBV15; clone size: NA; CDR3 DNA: TGTGCCACCAGCAGAGACATGGGTCGAACCTACGAGCAGTACTTC; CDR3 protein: CATSRDMGRTYEQYF
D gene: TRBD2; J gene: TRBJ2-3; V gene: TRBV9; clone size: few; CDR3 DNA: TGTGCCAGCAGCGGGCAGGCGGGAGGAGGAGGGACAGATACGCAGTATTTT; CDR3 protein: CASSGQAGGGGTDTQYF
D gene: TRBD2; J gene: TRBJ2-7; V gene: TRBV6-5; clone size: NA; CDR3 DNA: TGTGCCAGCAGTCCGTGGACTAGCGGGAGGGACGAGCAGTACTTC; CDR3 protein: CASSPWTSGRDEQYF
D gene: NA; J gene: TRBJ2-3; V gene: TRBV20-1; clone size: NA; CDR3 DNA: TGCAGTGCTAGGGATAGCGGCGAGAGCACAGATACGCAGTATTTT; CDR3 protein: CSARDSGESTDTQYF
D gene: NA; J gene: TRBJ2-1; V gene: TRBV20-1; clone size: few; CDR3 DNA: TGCAGTGCTAGAGATCAAGATTTAGTATGGGGGAATGAGCAGTTCTTC; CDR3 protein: CSARDQDLVWGNEQFF
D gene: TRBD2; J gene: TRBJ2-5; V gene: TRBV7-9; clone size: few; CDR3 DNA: TGTGCCAGCAGCTCCCCGACTAGCGGGGAACAAGAGACCCAGTACTTC; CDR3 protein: CASSSPTSGEQETQYF
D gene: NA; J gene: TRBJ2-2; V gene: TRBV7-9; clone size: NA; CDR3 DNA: TGTGCCAGCAGCTCCACCCTCCCGAACACCGGGGAGCTGTTTTTT; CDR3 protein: CASSSTLPNTGELFF
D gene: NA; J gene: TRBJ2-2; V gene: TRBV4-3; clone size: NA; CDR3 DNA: TGCGCCAGCAGCCCGGGGACTGCCTCCGGGGAGCTGTTTTTT; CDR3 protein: CASSPGTASGELFF
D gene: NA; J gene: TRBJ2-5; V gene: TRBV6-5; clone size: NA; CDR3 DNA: TGTGCCTGCCCTCTCCGGAGTAGTGGGGAGACCCAGTACTTC; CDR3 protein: CACPLRSSGETQYF
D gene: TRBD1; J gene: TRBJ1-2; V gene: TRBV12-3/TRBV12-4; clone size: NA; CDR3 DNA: TGTGCCAGCAGAGGAAACCAGGGGGCGCGGGACTATGGCTACACCTTC; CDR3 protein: CASRGNQGARDYGYTF
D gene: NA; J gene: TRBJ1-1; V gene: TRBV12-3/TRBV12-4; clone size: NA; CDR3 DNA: TGTGCCAGCAGTTTTCCGGCTCTAAGAGGAGAGAACACTGAAGCTTTCTTT; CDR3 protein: CASSFPALRGENTEAFF
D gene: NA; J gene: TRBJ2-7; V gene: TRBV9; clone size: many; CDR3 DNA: TGTGCCAGCAGCGGGGGGACCGACCCCTACGAGCAGTACTTC; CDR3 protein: CASSGGTDPYEQYF
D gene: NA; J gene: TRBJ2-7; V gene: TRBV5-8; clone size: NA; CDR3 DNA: TGTGCCAGCAGCCTCATTGGACAGACCCGATCCTACGAGCAGTACTTC; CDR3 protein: CASSLIGQTRSYEQYF
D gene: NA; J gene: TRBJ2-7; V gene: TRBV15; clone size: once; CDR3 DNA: TGTGCCACCAGCGGTAACAGGGTCCAGGAGAGGTACGAGCAGTACTTC; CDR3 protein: CATSGNRVQERYEQYF
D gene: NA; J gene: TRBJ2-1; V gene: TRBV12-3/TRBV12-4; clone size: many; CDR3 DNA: TGTGCCAGCAGTTTGGGGGCCGACGATGAGCAGTTCTTC; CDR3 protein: CASSLGADDEQFF